This is a list of T cell receptor beta chains from one sample in a study of CD8+CD57+ T cells in acquired aplastic anemia. In TCRdb, the reads were re-called with MiXCR into one record per CDR3 protein. Of roughly 220,000 distinct CDR3 sequences listed, over 55% are singletons. Sequenced material: sorted CD4+, CD8+, or CD8+CD57+ T cells (not recorded which) from PBMCs. The origin of the receptors is a human donor with aplastic anemia. Both conserved end residues are part of each CDR3. Fields, in order: CDR3 protein, CDR3 DNA, J gene, V gene, D gene, clone size. A D gene is named only where the DNA matches it firmly. Not every row has a clone size; where given, it reads once, few, many or a size class.

CDR3 protein: CASSPGTIYEQYF
CDR3 DNA: TGTGCCAGCAGCCCCGGGACAATCTACGAGCAGTACTTC
J gene: TRBJ2-7
V gene: TRBV4-1
D gene: NA
clone size: NA

CDR3 protein: CASSSRRGYGQYF
CDR3 DNA: TGTGCCAGCAGTTCCCGTCGTGGCTACGGGCAGTACTTC
J gene: TRBJ2-7
V gene: TRBV10-3
D gene: NA
clone size: NA

CDR3 protein: CAISEDGTGLYGYTF
CDR3 DNA: TGTGCCATCAGTGAGGACGGGACAGGGCTCTATGGCTACACCTTC
J gene: TRBJ1-2
V gene: TRBV12-3/TRBV12-4
D gene: TRBD1
clone size: few

CDR3 protein: CASSPTDRGLYGYTF
CDR3 DNA: TGTGCCAGCAGTCCAACTGACAGGGGGCTCTATGGCTACACCTTC
J gene: TRBJ1-2
V gene: TRBV6-5
D gene: TRBD1
clone size: NA

CDR3 protein: CASSAALATGSYEQYF
CDR3 DNA: TGTGCCAGCAGCGCCGCCCTAGCGACAGGCTCCTACGAGCAGTACTTC
J gene: TRBJ2-7
V gene: TRBV11-1
D gene: NA
clone size: NA

CDR3 protein: CASSSTLFEGGYTF
CDR3 DNA: TGCGCCAGCAGCTCCACTCTTTTTGAAGGGGGCTACACCTTC
J gene: TRBJ1-2
V gene: TRBV5-1
D gene: NA
clone size: NA

CDR3 protein: CASSPEETGVFGTDTQYF
CDR3 DNA: TGTGCCAGCAGCCCCGAGGAGACAGGGGTTTTTGGCACAGATACGCAGTATTTT
J gene: TRBJ2-3
V gene: TRBV7-6
D gene: TRBD1
clone size: NA

CDR3 protein: CASSQVRGGGIDEQFF
CDR3 DNA: TGCGCCAGCAGCCAAGTGCGGGGGGGCGGTATCGATGAGCAGTTCTTC
J gene: TRBJ2-1
V gene: TRBV4-1
D gene: TRBD2
clone size: many

CDR3 protein: CSARDSDSLFRTTEAFF
CDR3 DNA: TGCAGTGCTAGAGATTCGGACAGCCTCTTCAGGACGACTGAAGCTTTCTTT
J gene: TRBJ1-1
V gene: TRBV20-1
D gene: NA
clone size: NA

CDR3 protein: CSVVAHGNTEAFF
CDR3 DNA: TGCAGCGTTGTAGCCCACGGGAACACTGAAGCTTTCTTT
J gene: TRBJ1-1
V gene: TRBV29-1
D gene: NA
clone size: NA

CDR3 protein: CASTGGEWTEAFF
CDR3 DNA: TGTGCCAGTACGGGGGGGGAATGGACTGAAGCTTTCTTT
J gene: TRBJ1-1
V gene: TRBV2
D gene: NA
clone size: NA

CDR3 protein: CASRETGITDTQYF
CDR3 DNA: TGTGCCAGCAGAGAGACAGGGATCACAGATACGCAGTATTTT
J gene: TRBJ2-3
V gene: TRBV2
D gene: TRBD1
clone size: NA

CDR3 protein: CASSLQGGFNQPQHF
CDR3 DNA: TGTGCCAGCAGCTTACAGGGAGGTTTCAATCAGCCCCAGCATTTT
J gene: TRBJ1-5
V gene: TRBV7-2
D gene: NA
clone size: few

CDR3 protein: CSMIGTHNYGYTF
CDR3 DNA: TGCAGCATGATCGGGACACATAACTATGGCTACACCTTC
J gene: TRBJ1-2
V gene: TRBV29-1
D gene: NA
clone size: NA

CDR3 protein: CASSDTEGEGEAFF
CDR3 DNA: TGTGCCAGCAGCGACACAGAAGGGGAGGGTGAAGCTTTCTTT
J gene: TRBJ1-1
V gene: TRBV11-2
D gene: NA
clone size: few

CDR3 protein: CSAREAGGRERTQYF
CDR3 DNA: TGCAGTGCTAGGGAAGCGGGGGGCCGAGAAAGGACCCAGTACTTC
J gene: TRBJ2-5
V gene: TRBV20-1
D gene: TRBD2
clone size: NA

CDR3 protein: CASSYEAMAETQYF
CDR3 DNA: TGTGCCAGCAGCTACGAGGCGATGGCAGAGACCCAGTACTTC
J gene: TRBJ2-5
V gene: TRBV7-2
D gene: NA
clone size: NA

CDR3 protein: CASSLGQGGTGELFF
CDR3 DNA: TGTGCCAGCAGCCTAGGACAGGGGGGCACCGGGGAGCTGTTTTTT
J gene: TRBJ2-2
V gene: TRBV7-3
D gene: TRBD1
clone size: many

CDR3 protein: CATSVPGTFRTLHF
CDR3 DNA: TGTGCCACCAGCGTACCCGGGACATTCCGCACCCTCCACTTT
J gene: TRBJ1-6
V gene: TRBV15
D gene: NA
clone size: NA

CDR3 protein: CASSLGGVRGDTQYF
CDR3 DNA: TGTGCCAGCAGCTTAGGAGGGGTGAGGGGAGATACGCAGTATTTT
J gene: TRBJ2-3
V gene: TRBV7-6
D gene: NA
clone size: NA

CDR3 protein: CASSFAGGEQYF
CDR3 DNA: TGCGCCAGCAGCTTTGCAGGTGGGGAGCAGTACTTC
J gene: TRBJ2-7
V gene: TRBV5-1
D gene: NA
clone size: few

CDR3 protein: CATKGTQTGELFF
CDR3 DNA: TGTGCCACCAAGGGTACTCAGACCGGGGAGCTGTTTTTT
J gene: TRBJ2-2
V gene: TRBV24-1
D gene: NA
clone size: NA

CDR3 protein: CSARGLSGSSYEQYF
CDR3 DNA: TGCAGTGCTAGAGGCCTTAGCGGTAGCTCCTACGAGCAGTACTTC
J gene: TRBJ2-7
V gene: TRBV20-1
D gene: NA
clone size: NA

CDR3 protein: CASSGPGSEAFF
CDR3 DNA: TGTGCCAGCAGCGGCCCAGGGTCTGAAGCTTTCTTT
J gene: TRBJ1-1
V gene: TRBV9
D gene: NA
clone size: NA

CDR3 protein: CSAPRTDTINGYTF
CDR3 DNA: TGCAGTGCTCCACGTACCGACACCATTAATGGCTACACCTTC
J gene: TRBJ1-2
V gene: TRBV20-1
D gene: NA
clone size: NA

CDR3 protein: CASSERETTEAFF
CDR3 DNA: TGTGCCAGCAGCGAGAGGGAGACAACTGAAGCTTTCTTT
J gene: TRBJ1-1
V gene: TRBV2
D gene: NA
clone size: once

CDR3 protein: CASSYGTGAYEQYF
CDR3 DNA: TGCGCCAGCAGTTACGGGACAGGAGCCTACGAGCAGTACTTC
J gene: TRBJ2-7
V gene: TRBV5-1
D gene: TRBD1
clone size: many

CDR3 protein: CSALSGAHNEQFF
CDR3 DNA: TGCAGTGCCCTTAGCGGGGCCCACAATGAGCAGTTCTTC
J gene: TRBJ2-1
V gene: TRBV20-1
D gene: TRBD2
clone size: many

CDR3 protein: CASKGGVPGYTF
CDR3 DNA: TGTGCCAGTAAAGGGGGGGTTCCGGGCTACACCTTC
J gene: TRBJ1-2
V gene: TRBV19
D gene: NA
clone size: NA

CDR3 protein: CATSSRGGNSPLHF
CDR3 DNA: TGTGCCACCAGCAGCAGGGGCGGTAATTCACCCCTCCACTTT
J gene: TRBJ1-6
V gene: TRBV15
D gene: NA
clone size: few

CDR3 protein: CASSAPLAGGPDEQLF
CDR3 DNA: TGTGCCAGCAGCGCCCCACTAGCGGGAGGGCCGGATGAGCAGCTCTTC
J gene: TRBJ2-1
V gene: TRBV9
D gene: TRBD2
clone size: NA

CDR3 protein: CASSWGGTEYF
CDR3 DNA: TGTGCCAGCAGCTGGGGAGGTACGGAGTACTTC
J gene: TRBJ2-7
V gene: TRBV5-6
D gene: NA
clone size: many

CDR3 protein: CAISTQGTGYTF
CDR3 DNA: TGTGCCATCAGCACACAGGGGACTGGCTACACCTTC
J gene: TRBJ1-2
V gene: TRBV10-3
D gene: TRBD1
clone size: NA

CDR3 protein: CASSSWDTGELFF
CDR3 DNA: TGCGCCAGCAGCTCCTGGGACACCGGGGAGCTGTTTTTT
J gene: TRBJ2-2
V gene: TRBV5-1
D gene: NA
clone size: NA

CDR3 protein: CASRPELGVVNSGNTIYF
CDR3 DNA: TGTGCCAGCAGACCGGAGTTGGGAGTTGTGAACTCTGGAAACACCATATATTTT
J gene: TRBJ1-3
V gene: TRBV7-9
D gene: NA
clone size: NA

CDR3 protein: CASSFRQALNQPQHF
CDR3 DNA: TGTGCCAGCAGCTTTCGACAGGCCCTCAATCAGCCCCAGCATTTT
J gene: TRBJ1-5
V gene: TRBV7-3
D gene: NA
clone size: NA

CDR3 protein: CASGGGDYGYTF
CDR3 DNA: TGCGCCAGCGGGGGGGGCGACTATGGCTACACCTTC
J gene: TRBJ1-2
V gene: TRBV10-2
D gene: NA
clone size: NA

CDR3 protein: CASSSVQGAWGYTF
CDR3 DNA: TGCGCCAGCAGCTCGGTACAGGGGGCCTGGGGCTACACCTTC
J gene: TRBJ1-2
V gene: TRBV5-1
D gene: TRBD1
clone size: NA